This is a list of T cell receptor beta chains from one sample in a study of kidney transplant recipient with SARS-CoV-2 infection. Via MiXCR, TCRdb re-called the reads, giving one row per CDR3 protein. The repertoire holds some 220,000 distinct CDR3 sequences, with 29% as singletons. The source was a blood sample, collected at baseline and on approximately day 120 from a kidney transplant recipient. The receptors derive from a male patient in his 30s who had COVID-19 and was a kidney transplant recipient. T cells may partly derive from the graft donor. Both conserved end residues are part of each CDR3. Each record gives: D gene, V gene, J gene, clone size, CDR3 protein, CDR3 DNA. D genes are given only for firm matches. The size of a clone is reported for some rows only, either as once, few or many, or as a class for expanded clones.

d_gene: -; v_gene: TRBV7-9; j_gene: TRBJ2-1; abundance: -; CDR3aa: CASSFRAADEQFF; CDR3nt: TGTGCCAGCAGCTTTCGGGCGGCGGATGAGCAGTTCTTC
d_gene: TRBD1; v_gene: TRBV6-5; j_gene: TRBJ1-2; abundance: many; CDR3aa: CASSAHRGKNYGYTF; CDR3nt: TGTGCCAGCAGTGCCCACAGGGGAAAGAACTATGGCTACACCTTC
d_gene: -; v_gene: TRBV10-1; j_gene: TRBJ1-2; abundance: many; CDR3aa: CASSKRERSRKTYGYTF; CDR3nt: TGCGCCAGCAGTAAGCGTGAAAGATCGCGAAAGACCTATGGCTACACCTTC
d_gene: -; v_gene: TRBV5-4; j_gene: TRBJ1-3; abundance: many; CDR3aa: CASSWGVGNTIYF; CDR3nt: TGTGCCAGCAGCTGGGGCGTCGGAAACACCATATATTTT
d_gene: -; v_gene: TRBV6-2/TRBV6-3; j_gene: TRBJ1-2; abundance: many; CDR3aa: CASSKNNCIGKTYGYTF; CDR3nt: TGTGCCAGCAGTAAAAACAACTGCATCGGAAAGACCTATGGCTACACCTTC
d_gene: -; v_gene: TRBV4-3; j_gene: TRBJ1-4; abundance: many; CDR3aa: CASSQDYFAGWGEKLFF; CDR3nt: TGCGCCAGCAGCCAAGATTATTTCGCAGGGTGGGGTGAAAAACTGTTTTTT
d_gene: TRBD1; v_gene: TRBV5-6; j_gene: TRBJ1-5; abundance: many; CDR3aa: CASSRTGLGNQPQHF; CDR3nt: TGTGCCAGCAGCCGGACAGGATTAGGGAATCAGCCCCAGCATTTT
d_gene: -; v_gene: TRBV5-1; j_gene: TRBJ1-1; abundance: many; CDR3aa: CASSGGANGAEAFF; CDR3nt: TGCGCCAGCAGCGGGGGGGCCAACGGCGCTGAAGCTTTCTTT
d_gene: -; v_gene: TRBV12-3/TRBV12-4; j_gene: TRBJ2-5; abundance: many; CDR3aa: CASSSPEGAQYF; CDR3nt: TGTGCCAGCAGTTCACCCGAGGGGGCCCAGTACTTC
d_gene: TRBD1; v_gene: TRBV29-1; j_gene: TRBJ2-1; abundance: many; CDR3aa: CSAGQGNEQFF; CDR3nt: TGCAGCGCTGGACAGGGCAATGAGCAGTTCTTC
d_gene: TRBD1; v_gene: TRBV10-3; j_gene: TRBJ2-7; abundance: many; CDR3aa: CATINRRQGSYEQYF; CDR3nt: TGTGCCACCATAAATAGGAGACAGGGCTCCTACGAGCAGTACTTC
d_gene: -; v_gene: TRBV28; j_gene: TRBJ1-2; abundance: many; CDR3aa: CASRLRGPPYGYTF; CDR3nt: TGTGCCAGCAGGCTCAGGGGCCCGCCCTATGGCTACACCTTC
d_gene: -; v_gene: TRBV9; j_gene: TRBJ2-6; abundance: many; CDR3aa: CASSGSRDSGANVLTF; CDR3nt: TGTGCCAGCAGCGGGTCCAGGGACTCTGGGGCCAACGTCCTGACTTTC
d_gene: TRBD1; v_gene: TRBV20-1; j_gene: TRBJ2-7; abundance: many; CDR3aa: CSAPPRVRGPEQYF; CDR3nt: TGCAGTGCTCCCCCGAGAGTCAGGGGGCCGGAGCAGTACTTC
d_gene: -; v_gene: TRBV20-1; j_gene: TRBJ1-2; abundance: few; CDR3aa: CSARPLTVFYGYTF; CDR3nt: TGCAGTGCTAGACCCTTGACGGTATTCTATGGCTACACCTTC
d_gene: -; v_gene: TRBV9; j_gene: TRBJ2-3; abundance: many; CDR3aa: CASSPAGRSPDTQYF; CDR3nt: TGTGCCAGCAGCCCCGCAGGCCGGTCCCCAGATACGCAGTATTTT
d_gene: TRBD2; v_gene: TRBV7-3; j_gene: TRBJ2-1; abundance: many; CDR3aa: CASSFAGVNGEQFF; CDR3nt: TGTGCCAGCAGCTTTGCGGGAGTGAATGGTGAGCAGTTCTTC
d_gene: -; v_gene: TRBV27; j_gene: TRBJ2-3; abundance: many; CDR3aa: CASSPNTDTQYF; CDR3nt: TGTGCCAGCAGTCCCAACACAGATACGCAGTATTTT
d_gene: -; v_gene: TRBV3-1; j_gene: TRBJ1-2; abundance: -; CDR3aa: CASSRAGTLRKTYGYTF; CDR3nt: TGTGCCAGCAGCCGGGCCGGCACCCTTCGAAAGACCTATGGCTACACCTTC
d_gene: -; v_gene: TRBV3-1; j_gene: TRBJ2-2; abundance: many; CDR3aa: CASSLKGPISGLTGELFF; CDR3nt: TGTGCCAGCAGCTTAAAAGGTCCCATTTCAGGCTTGACCGGGGAGCTGTTTTTT
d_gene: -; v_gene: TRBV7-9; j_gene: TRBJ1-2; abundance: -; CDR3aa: CASSRLLYHGKTYGYTF; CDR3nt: TGTGCCAGCAGCCGACTCTTATACCATGGAAAGACCTATGGCTACACCTTC
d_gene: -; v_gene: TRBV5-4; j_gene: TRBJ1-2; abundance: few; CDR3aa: CASVALVPGKTYGYTF; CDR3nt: TGTGCCAGCGTGGCTCTCGTACCAGGAAAGACCTATGGCTACACCTTC
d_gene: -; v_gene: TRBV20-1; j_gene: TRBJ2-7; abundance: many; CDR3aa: CSASLWGSREQYF; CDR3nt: TGCAGTGCTAGCCTGTGGGGGAGTAGGGAGCAGTACTTC
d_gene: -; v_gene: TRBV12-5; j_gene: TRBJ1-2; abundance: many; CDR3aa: CASGCRYLQGKTYGYTF; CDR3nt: TGTGCTAGTGGTTGCAGGTATTTGCAGGGAAAGACCTATGGCTACACCTTC
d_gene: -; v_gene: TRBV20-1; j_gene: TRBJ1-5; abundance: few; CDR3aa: CSARGGWGWQPQHF; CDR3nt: TGCAGTGCTAGAGGGGGGTGGGGCTGGCAGCCCCAGCATTTT
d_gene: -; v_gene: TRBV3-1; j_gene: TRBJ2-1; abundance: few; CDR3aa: CASSQGGGVTSYNEQFF; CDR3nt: TGTGCCAGCAGCCAGGGTGGCGGAGTTACGTCCTACAATGAGCAGTTCTTC
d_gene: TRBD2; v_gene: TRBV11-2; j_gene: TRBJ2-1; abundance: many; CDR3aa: CASSTGLAGDQFF; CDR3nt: TGTGCCAGCAGCACCGGACTAGCGGGGGATCAGTTCTTC
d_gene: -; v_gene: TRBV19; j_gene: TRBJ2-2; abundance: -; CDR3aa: CASSIVGGTGELFF; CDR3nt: TGTGCCAGTAGTATAGTCGGGGGTACCGGGGAGCTGTTTTTT
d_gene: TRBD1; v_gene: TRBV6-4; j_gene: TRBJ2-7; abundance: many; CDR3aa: CATGTGGYEQYF; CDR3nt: TGTGCCACCGGGACAGGGGGCTACGAGCAGTACTTC
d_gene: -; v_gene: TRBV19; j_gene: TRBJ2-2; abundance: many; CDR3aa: CASSVGRGPFTGELFF; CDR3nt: TGTGCCAGTAGTGTAGGGAGAGGGCCATTCACCGGGGAGCTGTTTTTT
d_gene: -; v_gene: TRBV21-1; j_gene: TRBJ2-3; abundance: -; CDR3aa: CASRYRLATVMQDTQYF; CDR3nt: TGTGCCAGCAGGTATCGGTTAGCTACAGTCATGCAAGATACGCAGTATTTT
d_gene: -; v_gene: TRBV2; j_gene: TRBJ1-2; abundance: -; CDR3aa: CASSLGIYRRKTYGYTF; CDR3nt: TGTGCCAGCAGTCTAGGCATTTACCGAAGAAAGACCTATGGCTACACCTTC
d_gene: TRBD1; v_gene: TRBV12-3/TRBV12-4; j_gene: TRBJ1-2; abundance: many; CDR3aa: CASINRGGYGYTF; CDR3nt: TGTGCCAGCATAAACAGGGGAGGGTATGGCTACACCTTC
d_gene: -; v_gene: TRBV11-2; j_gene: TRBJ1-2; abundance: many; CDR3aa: CASSRCRTSRKTYGYTF; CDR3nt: TGTGCCAGCAGCCGTTGCCGAACAAGCAGAAAGACCTATGGCTACACCTTC
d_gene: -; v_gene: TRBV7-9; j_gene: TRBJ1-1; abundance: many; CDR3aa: CASSLVGRKTEAFF; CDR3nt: TGTGCCAGCAGCTTAGTAGGGAGGAAGACTGAAGCTTTCTTT
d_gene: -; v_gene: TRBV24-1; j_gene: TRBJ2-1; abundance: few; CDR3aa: CATSDLPGDSYNEQFF; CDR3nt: TGTGCCACCAGTGATTTGCCGGGAGACTCCTACAATGAGCAGTTCTTC
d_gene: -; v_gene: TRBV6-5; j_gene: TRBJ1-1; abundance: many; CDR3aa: CASSRDLGNTEAFF; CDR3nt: TGTGCCAGCAGTAGGGACCTGGGGAACACTGAAGCTTTCTTT
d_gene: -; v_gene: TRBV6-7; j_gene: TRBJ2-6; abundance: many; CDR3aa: CASSLARPYLQSRANVLTF; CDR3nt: TGTGCCAGCAGTTTAGCTCGGCCGTATTTACAAAGTCGGGCCAACGTCCTGACTTTC
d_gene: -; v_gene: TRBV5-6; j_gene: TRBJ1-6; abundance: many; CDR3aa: CASSPPWAGWGNSPLHF; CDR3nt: TGTGCCAGCAGCCCGCCGTGGGCAGGGTGGGGGAATTCACCCCTCCACTTT
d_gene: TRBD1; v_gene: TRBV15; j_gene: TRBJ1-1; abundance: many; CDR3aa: CATSVGTDLNTEAFF; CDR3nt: TGTGCCACCAGCGTCGGGACAGACCTGAACACTGAAGCTTTCTTT
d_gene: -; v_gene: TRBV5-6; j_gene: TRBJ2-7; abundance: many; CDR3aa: CASSSTGRYEQYF; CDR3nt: TGTGCCAGCAGCTCAACGGGACGCTACGAGCAGTACTTC
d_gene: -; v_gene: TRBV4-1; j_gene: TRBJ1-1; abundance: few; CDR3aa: CASSQDPPGGAVGTEAFF; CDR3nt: TGCGCCAGCAGCCAAGATCCCCCCGGGGGCGCGGTCGGCACTGAAGCTTTCTTT
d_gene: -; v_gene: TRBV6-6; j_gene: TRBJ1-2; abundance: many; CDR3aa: CASSAEEGGRKTYGYTF; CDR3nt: TGTGCCAGCAGTGCGGAGGAAGGTGGGAGAAAGACCTATGGCTACACCTTC
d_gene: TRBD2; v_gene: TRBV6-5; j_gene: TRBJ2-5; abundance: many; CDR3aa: CASRPPSGSWETQYF; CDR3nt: TGTGCCAGCAGGCCCCCTAGCGGGAGCTGGGAGACCCAGTACTTC
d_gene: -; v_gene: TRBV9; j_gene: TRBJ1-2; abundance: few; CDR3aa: CASFLGYSRKTYGYTF; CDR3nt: TGTGCCAGCTTCTTAGGGTACTCAAGAAAGACCTATGGCTACACCTTC
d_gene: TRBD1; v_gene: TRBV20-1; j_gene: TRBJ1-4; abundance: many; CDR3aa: CSAREGQGVEKLFF; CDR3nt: TGCAGTGCTAGAGAGGGACAGGGTGTTGAAAAACTGTTTTTT
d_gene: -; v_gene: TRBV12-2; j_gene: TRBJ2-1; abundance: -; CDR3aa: CASRLTGGTSGGKETYNEQFF; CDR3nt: TGTGCAAGTCGCTTAACCGGAGGGACTAGCGGGGGAAAGGAGACCTACAATGAGCAGTTCTTC
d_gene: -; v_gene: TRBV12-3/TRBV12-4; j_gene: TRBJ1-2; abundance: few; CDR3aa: CASSSYREGYTF; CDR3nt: TGTGCCAGCAGTTCTTACAGGGAGGGCTACACCTTC
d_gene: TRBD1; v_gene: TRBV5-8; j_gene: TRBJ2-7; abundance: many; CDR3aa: CASGHKTGPYEQYF; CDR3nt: TGTGCCAGCGGGCACAAGACAGGGCCCTACGAGCAGTACTTC
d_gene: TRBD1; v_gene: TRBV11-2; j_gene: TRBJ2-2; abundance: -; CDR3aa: CASSGQANTGELFF; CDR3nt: TGTGCCAGCAGCGGACAGGCGAACACCGGGGAGCTGTTTTTT
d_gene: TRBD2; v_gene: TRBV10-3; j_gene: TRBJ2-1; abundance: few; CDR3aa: CAISESAGARLAGGYSSYNEQFF; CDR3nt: TGTGCCATCAGTGAGTCGGCAGGAGCACGACTAGCGGGAGGCTACAGCTCCTACAATGAGCAGTTCTTC
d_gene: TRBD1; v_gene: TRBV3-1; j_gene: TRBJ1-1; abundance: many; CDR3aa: CASSFRDRMNTEAFF; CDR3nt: TGTGCCAGCAGCTTTCGGGACAGGATGAACACTGAAGCTTTCTTT
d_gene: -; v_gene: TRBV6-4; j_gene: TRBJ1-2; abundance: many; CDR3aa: CASSNIRSHGKTYGYTF; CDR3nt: TGTGCCAGCAGTAATATTCGCTCACACGGAAAGACCTATGGCTACACCTTC
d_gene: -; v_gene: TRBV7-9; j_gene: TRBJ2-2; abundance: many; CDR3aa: CASSDGELFF; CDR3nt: TGTGCCAGCAGTGACGGGGAGCTGTTTTTT
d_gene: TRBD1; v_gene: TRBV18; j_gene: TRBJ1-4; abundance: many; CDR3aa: CASATGGREKLFF; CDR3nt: TGTGCCAGCGCAACAGGGGGACGAGAAAAACTGTTTTTT
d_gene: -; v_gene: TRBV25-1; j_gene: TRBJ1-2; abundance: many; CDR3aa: CASSQVAELGKTYGYTF; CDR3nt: TGTGCCAGCAGTCAGGTCGCAGAACTGGGAAAGACCTATGGCTACACCTTC
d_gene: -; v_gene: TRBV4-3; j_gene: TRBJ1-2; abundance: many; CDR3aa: CASSKPQGRRKTYGYTF; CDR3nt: TGCGCCAGCAGCAAGCCCCAAGGACGTCGAAAGACCTATGGCTACACCTTC
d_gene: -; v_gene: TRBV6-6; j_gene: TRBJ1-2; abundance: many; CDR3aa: CASSVYTGGRKTYGYTF; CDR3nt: TGTGCCAGCAGTGTCTATACAGGTGGGAGAAAGACCTATGGCTACACCTTC
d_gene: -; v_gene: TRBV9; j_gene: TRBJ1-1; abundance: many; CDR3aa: CASSGSLSDTEAFF; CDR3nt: TGTGCCAGCAGCGGATCGTTGAGTGACACTGAAGCTTTCTTT